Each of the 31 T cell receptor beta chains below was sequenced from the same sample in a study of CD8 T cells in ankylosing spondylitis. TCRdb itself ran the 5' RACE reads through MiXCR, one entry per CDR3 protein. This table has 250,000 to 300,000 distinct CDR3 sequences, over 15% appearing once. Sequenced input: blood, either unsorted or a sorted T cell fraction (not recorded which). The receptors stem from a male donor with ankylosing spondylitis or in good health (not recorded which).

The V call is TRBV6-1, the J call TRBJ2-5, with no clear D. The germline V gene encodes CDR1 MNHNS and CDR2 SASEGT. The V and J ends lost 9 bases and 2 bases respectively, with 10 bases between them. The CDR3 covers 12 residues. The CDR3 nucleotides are TGTGCCAGTTTCGACTTTCAAGAGACCCAGTACTTC. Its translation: CASFDFQETQYF.

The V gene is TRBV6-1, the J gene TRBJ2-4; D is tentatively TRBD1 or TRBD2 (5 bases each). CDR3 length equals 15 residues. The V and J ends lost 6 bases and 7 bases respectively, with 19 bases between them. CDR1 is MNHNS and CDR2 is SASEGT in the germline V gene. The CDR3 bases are TGTGCCAGCAGCGGGACGACAGCAGGGTGGAACATTCAGTACTTC. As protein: CASSGTTAGWNIQYF.

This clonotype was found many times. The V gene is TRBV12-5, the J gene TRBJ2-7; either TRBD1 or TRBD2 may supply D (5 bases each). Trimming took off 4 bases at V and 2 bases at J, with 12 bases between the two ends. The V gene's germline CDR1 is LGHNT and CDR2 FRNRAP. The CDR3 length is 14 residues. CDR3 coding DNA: TGTGCTAGTGGTTGGGGACCAAGACCCTACGAGCAGTACGTC. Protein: CASGWGPRPYEQYV.

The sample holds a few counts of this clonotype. CDR3 protein: CSARVRGMNTEAFF. The CDR3 DNA follows: TGCAGTGCTAGAGTCCGGGGGATGAACACTGAAGCTTTCTTT. This chain uses TRBV20-1 with TRBJ1-1; a possible D gene is TRBD1 (5 bases). Trimming shortened V by 1 base and J by 0 bases, and 9 bases separated the two germline ends. The V gene's germline CDR1 is DFQATT and CDR2 SNEGSKA (reference sequence). This CDR3 has 14 amino acids.

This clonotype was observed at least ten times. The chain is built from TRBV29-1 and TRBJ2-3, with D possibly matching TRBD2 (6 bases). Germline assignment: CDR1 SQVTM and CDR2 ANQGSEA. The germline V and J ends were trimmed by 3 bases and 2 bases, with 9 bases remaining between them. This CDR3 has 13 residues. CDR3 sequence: CSVDGGNTDTQYF. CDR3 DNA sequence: TGCAGCGTTGATGGGGGGAACACAGATACGCAGTATTTT.

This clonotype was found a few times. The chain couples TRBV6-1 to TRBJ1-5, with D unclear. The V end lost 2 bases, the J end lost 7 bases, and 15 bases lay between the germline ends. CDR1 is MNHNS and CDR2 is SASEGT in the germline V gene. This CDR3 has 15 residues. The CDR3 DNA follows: TGTGCCAGCAGTGAAAGGTTGCCGGCCGGACAGCCCCAGCATTTT. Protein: CASSERLPAGQPQHF.

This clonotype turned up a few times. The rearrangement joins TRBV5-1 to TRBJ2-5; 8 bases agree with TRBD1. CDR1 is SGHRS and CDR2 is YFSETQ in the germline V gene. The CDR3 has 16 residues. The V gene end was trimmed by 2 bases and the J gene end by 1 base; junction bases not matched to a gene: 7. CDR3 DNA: TGCGCCAGCAGCTTATCCGGGACAGGACCCCAAGAGACCCAGTACTTC. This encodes CASSLSGTGPQETQYF.

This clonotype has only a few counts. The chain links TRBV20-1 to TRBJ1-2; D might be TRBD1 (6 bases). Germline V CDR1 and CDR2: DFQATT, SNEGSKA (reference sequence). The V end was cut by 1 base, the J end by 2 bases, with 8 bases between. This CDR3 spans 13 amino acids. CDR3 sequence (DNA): TGCAGTGCTAGAGGAACAGGGAACTATGGCTACACCTTC. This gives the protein CSARGTGNYGYTF.

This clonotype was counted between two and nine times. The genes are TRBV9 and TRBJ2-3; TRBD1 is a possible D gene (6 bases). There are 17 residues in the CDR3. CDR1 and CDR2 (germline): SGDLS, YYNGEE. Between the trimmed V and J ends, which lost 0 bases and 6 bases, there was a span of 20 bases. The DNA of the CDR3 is TGTGCCAGCAGCGTAGGGGGGCCCCGGGACATTGTGGATACGCAGTATTTT. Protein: CASSVGGPRDIVDTQYF.

Here the CDR3 DNA reads TGTGCCAGCAGTCCCTACAGCACCGGGGAGCTGTTTTTT. Translated: CASSPYSTGELFF. The rearrangement uses TRBV28 and TRBJ2-2; no definite D call. Germline assignment: CDR1 MDHEN and CDR2 SYDVKM. The CDR3 length is 13 residues. V lost 5 bases, J lost 4 bases, and 8 bases lay in between.

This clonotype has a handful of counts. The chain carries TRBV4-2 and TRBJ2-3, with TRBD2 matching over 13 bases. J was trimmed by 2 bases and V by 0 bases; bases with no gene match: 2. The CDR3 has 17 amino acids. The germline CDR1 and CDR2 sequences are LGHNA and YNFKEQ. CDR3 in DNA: TGTGCCAGCAGCCAAGAACTAGCGGGGGGGCACACAGATACGCAGTATTTT. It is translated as CASSQELAGGHTDTQYF.

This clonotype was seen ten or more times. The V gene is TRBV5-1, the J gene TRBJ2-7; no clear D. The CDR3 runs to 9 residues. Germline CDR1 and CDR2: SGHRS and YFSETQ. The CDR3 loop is CASNLLAAV. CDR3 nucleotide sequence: TGCGCCAGCAACCTCCTGGCAGCCGTC.

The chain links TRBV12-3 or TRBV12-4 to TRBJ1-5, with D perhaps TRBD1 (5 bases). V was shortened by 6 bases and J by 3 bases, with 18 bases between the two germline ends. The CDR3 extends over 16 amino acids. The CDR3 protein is CASSPNRQGLNQPQHF. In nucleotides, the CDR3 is TGTGCCAGCAGCCCCAATCGCCAGGGCCTCAATCAGCCCCAGCATTTT.

The CDR3 sequence is CASIPPGTGRPGELFF. The CDR3 nucleotides read TGCGCCAGCATCCCGCCCGGGACAGGGAGGCCCGGGGAGCTGTTTTTT. V gene TRBV5-1 combines with J gene TRBJ2-2, with TRBD1 matching over 9 bases. Trimming removed 6 bases from V and 6 bases from J; junction bases left unmatched: 12. The germline V gene encodes CDR1 SGHRS and CDR2 YFSETQ. The CDR3 is made up of 16 amino acids.

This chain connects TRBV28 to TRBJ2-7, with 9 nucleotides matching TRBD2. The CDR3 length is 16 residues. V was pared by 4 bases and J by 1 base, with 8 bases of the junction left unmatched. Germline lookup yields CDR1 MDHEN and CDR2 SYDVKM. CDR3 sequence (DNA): TGTGCCAGCAGTTCCAGTAGCGGGAGCCATTCCTACGAGCAGTACGTC. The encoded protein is CASSSSSGSHSYEQYV.

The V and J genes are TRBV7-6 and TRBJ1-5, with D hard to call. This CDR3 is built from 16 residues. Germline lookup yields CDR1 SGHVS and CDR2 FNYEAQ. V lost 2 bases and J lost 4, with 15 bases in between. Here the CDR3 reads CASSLRARQENQPQHF. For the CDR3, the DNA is TGTGCCAGCAGCTTAAGGGCCAGGCAGGAAAATCAGCCCCAGCATTTT.

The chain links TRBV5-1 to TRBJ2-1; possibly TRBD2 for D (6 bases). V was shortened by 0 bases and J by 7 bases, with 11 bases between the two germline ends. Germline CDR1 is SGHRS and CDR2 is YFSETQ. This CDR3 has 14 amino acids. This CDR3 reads CASSLANSGNEQFF. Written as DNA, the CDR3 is TGCGCCAGCAGCTTGGCCAACAGCGGGAATGAGCAGTTCTTC.

CDR3 loop: CASRIVESPLHF. The CDR3 DNA reads as TGTGCCAGCCGCATCGTGGAATCACCCCTCCACTTT. The rearrangement joins TRBV28 to TRBJ1-6, with D unresolved. CDR3 length: 12 amino acids. Germline-derived CDR1 and CDR2 are MDHEN and SYDVKM. The V end was cut by 8 bases, the J end by 10 bases, with 12 bases between. Combining the CDR3 with reference TRBV28 and TRBJ1-6 gives the whole variable domain DVKVTQSSRYLVKRTGEKVFLECVQDMDHENMFWYRQDPGLGLRLIYFSYDVKMKEKGDIPEGYSVSREKKERFSLILESASTNQTSMYLCASRIVESPLHFGNGTRLTVT.

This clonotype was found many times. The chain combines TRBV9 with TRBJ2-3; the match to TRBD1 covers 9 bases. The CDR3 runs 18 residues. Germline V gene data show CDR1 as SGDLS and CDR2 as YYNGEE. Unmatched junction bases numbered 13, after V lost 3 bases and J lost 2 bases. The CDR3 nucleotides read TGTGCCAGCAGCGCCAGGGTTGCACAGGGGGCATTCACAGATACGCAGTATTTT. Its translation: CASSARVAQGAFTDTQYF.

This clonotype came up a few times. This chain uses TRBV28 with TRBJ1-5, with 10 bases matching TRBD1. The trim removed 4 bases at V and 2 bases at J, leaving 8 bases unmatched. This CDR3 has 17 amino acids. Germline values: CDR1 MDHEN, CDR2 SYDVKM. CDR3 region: CASSYDRGRRGNQPQHF. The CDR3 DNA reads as TGTGCCAGCAGTTACGACAGGGGGCGCAGGGGCAATCAGCCCCAGCATTTT.

CDR3 sequence: CASSPPGGPGETQYF. The CDR3 bases are TGCGCCAGCAGCCCGCCGGGGGGTCCAGGGGAGACCCAGTACTTC. The chain is built from TRBV5-1 and TRBJ2-5; 7 positions match TRBD2. The V gene end was trimmed by 4 bases and the J gene end by 5 bases; junction bases not matched to a gene: 11. From germline, CDR1 is SGHRS and CDR2 YFSETQ. There are 15 residues in the CDR3.

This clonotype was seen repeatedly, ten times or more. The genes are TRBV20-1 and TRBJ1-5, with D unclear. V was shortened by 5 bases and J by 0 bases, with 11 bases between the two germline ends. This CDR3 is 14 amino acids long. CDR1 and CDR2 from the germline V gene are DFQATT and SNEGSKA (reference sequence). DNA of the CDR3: TGCAGTGCTGAGGCAGGTTATAGCAATCAGCCCCAGCATTTT. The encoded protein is CSAEAGYSNQPQHF.

The CDR3 reads CASSGAGLTYGYTF. The CDR3 nucleotides read TGTGCCAGCAGCGGAGCGGGCCTAACCTATGGCTACACCTTC. The rearrangement links TRBV9 to TRBJ1-2; D not certain. In germline, CDR1 is SGDLS, CDR2 YYNGEE. Between the trimmed V and J ends, which lost 3 bases and 4 bases, there was a span of 13 bases. The CDR3 is made up of 14 amino acids.

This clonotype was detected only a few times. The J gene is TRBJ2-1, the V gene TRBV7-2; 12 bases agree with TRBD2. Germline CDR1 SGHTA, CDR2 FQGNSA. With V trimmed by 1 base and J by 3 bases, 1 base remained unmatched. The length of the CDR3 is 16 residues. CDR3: CASSLGTSGIYNEQFF. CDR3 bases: TGTGCCAGCAGCTTAGGGACTAGCGGGATCTACAATGAGCAGTTCTTC.

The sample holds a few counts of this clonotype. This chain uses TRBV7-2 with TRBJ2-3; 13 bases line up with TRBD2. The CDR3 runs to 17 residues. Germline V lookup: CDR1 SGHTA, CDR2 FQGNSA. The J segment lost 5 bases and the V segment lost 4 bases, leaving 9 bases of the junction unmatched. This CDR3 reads CASSSGLAGPQLDTQYF. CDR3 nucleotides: TGTGCCAGCAGCTCGGGACTAGCGGGACCTCAGTTAGATACGCAGTATTTT.

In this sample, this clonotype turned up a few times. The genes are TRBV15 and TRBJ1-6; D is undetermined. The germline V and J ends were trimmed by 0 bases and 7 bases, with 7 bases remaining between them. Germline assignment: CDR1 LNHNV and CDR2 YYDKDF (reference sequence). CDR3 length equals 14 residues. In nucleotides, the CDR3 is TGTGCCACCAGCAGAGATTGGCAAAATTCACCCCTCCACTTT. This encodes CATSRDWQNSPLHF.

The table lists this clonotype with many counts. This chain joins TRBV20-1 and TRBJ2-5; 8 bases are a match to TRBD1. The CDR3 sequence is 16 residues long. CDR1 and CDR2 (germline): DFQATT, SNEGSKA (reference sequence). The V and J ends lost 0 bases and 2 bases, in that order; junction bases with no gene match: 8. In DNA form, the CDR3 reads TGCAGTGCTAGAGATCAAGAGACAGGGGCACAAGAGACCCAGTACTTC. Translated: CSARDQETGAQETQYF.

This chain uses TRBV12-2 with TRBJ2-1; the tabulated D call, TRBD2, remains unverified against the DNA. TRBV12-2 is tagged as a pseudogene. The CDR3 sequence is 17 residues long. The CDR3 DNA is TGTGCAAGTCGCACCACCTCCAGGCCAACAAATCCCAATGAGCAGTTCTTC. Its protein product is CASRTTSRPTNPNEQFF.

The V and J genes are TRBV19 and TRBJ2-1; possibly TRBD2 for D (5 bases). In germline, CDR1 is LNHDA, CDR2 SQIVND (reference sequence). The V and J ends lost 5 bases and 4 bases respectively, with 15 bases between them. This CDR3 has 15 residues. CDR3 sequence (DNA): TGTGCCAGTAGTCCGGGGAGATCGCCTTACAATGAGCAGTTCTTC. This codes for CASSPGRSPYNEQFF. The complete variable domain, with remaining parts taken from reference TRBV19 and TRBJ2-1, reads DGGITQSPKYLFRKEGQNVTLSCEQNLNHDAMYWYRQDPGQGLRLIYYSQIVNDFQKGDIAEGYSVSREKKESFPLTVTSAQKNPTAFYLCASSPGRSPYNEQFFGPGTRLTVL.

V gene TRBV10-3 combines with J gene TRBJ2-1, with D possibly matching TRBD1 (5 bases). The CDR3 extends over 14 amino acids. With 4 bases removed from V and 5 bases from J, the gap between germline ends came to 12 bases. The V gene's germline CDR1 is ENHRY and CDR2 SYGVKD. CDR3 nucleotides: TGTGCCATCAGTGTAGCAGGGCAGGACAATGAGCAGTTCTTC. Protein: CAISVAGQDNEQFF.

CDR3 protein: CASSPGQALYGYTF. CDR3 nucleotide sequence: TGTGCCAGCAGTCCCGGACAGGCCCTCTATGGCTACACCTTC. V usage is TRBV6-2 or TRBV6-3 and J usage is TRBJ1-2, with 7 bases matching TRBD1. Germline V lookup: CDR1 MNHEY, CDR2 SVGEGT. J was trimmed by 4 bases and V by 5 bases; bases with no gene match: 7. CDR3 length equals 14 residues.